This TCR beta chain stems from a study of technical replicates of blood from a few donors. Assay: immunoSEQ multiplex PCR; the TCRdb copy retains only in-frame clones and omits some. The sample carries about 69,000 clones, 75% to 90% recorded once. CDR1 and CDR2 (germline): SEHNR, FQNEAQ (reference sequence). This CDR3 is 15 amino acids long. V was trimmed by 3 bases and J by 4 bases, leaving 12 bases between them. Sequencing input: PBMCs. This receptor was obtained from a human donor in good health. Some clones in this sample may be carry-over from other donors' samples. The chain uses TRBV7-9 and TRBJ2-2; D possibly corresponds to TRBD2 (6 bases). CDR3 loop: CASSFGGIGTGELFF. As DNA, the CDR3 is TGTGCCAGCAGCTTTGGGGGGATCGGCACCGGGGAGCTGTTTTTT. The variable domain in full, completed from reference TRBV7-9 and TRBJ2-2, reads DTGVSQNPRHKITKRGQNVTFRCDPISEHNRLYWYRQTLGQGPEFLTYFQNEAQLEKSRLLSDRFSAERPKGSFSTLEIQRTEQGDSAMYLCASSFGGIGTGELFFGEGSRLTVL.